The rows below give T cell receptor beta chains drawn from one sample of a study of blood T cell repertoires in COVID-19. Generated by immunoSEQ multiplex PCR, the TCRdb table keeps only in-frame clones and is missing some. The repertoire includes about 170,000 clones, around nine tenths of them detected once, and roughly 3.3% sits in the top ten. The sample taken for sequencing was peripheral blood. These receptors all stem from a man aged 65 to 79 with acute or convalescent COVID-19. The CDR3 runs from the conserved cysteine through the conserved F or W. The D gene is left open where the match is weak.

v_gene: TRBV18; d_gene: TRBD1; j_gene: TRBJ2-1; CDR3nt: TGTGCCAGCTCACCTCTCCCCACAGGGGTCCCCAATGAGCAGTTCTTC; CDR3aa: CASSPLPTGVPNEQFF
v_gene: TRBV28; d_gene: TRBD2; j_gene: TRBJ2-1; CDR3nt: TGTGCCAGCAGCCAACCACTAGCGGGACGCAATGAGCAGTTCTTC; CDR3aa: CASSQPLAGRNEQFF
v_gene: TRBV23-1; d_gene: .; j_gene: TRBJ2-7; CDR3nt: TGCGCCAGGTACCTAGTTCGCTCCTACGAGCAGTACTTC; CDR3aa: CARYLVRSYEQYF
v_gene: TRBV4-1; d_gene: TRBD1; j_gene: TRBJ2-2; CDR3nt: TGCGCCAGCAGCCAGCTAACAGGGGCGAACACCGGGGAGCTGTTTTTT; CDR3aa: CASSQLTGANTGELFF
v_gene: TRBV30; d_gene: .; j_gene: TRBJ1-2; CDR3nt: TGTGCCTGGAGTTTGTACGGGAAGCTTGATACTAACTATGGCTACACCTTC; CDR3aa: CAWSLYGKLDTNYGYTF
v_gene: TRBV5-1; d_gene: TRBD2; j_gene: TRBJ2-1; CDR3nt: TGCGCCAGCAGCCAGACTAGCGGGAGTTACAATGAGCAGTTCTTC; CDR3aa: CASSQTSGSYNEQFF
v_gene: TRBV19; d_gene: .; j_gene: TRBJ1-1; CDR3nt: TGTGCCAGTAGAGGAGATTTCACTGAAGCTTTCTTT; CDR3aa: CASRGDFTEAFF
v_gene: TRBV6-5; d_gene: .; j_gene: TRBJ2-4; CDR3nt: TGTGCCAGCAGACAAGGACTAGCCAAAAACATTCAGTACTTC; CDR3aa: CASRQGLAKNIQYF
v_gene: TRBV19; d_gene: TRBD1; j_gene: TRBJ2-3; CDR3nt: TGTGCCACCCAGGGGGATAGGGAAGTGGCAGATACGCAGTATTTT; CDR3aa: CATQGDREVADTQYF
v_gene: TRBV28; d_gene: .; j_gene: TRBJ1-1; CDR3nt: TGTGCCAGCAGTTTTTTCAGGGCTACTGAAGCTTTCTTT; CDR3aa: CASSFFRATEAFF
v_gene: TRBV30; d_gene: .; j_gene: TRBJ1-1; CDR3nt: TGTGCCTGGAGTGTAGGAACAGGGCGGAGGGCTTTCTTT; CDR3aa: CAWSVGTGRRAFF
v_gene: TRBV5-6; d_gene: TRBD2; j_gene: TRBJ2-1; CDR3nt: TGTGCCAGCAGCTTCGGGACTAGTGAATACAATGAGCAGTTCTTC; CDR3aa: CASSFGTSEYNEQFF
v_gene: TRBV5-1; d_gene: .; j_gene: TRBJ2-5; CDR3nt: TGCGCCAGCCACCCGGGATCGCAAGAGACCCAGTACTTC; CDR3aa: CASHPGSQETQYF
v_gene: TRBV5-6; d_gene: .; j_gene: TRBJ1-4; CDR3nt: TGTGCCAGCAGCTTTGGGGCAGGGGAGAAACTGTTTTTT; CDR3aa: CASSFGAGEKLFF
v_gene: TRBV25-1; d_gene: .; j_gene: TRBJ2-3; CDR3nt: TGTGCCAGCAGTGAATGGAGAGGGTCCGCAGATACGCAGTATTTT; CDR3aa: CASSEWRGSADTQYF
v_gene: TRBV9; d_gene: .; j_gene: TRBJ2-1; CDR3nt: TGTGCCAGCAACCCGCTAGGGGGTTACAATGAGCAGTTCTTC; CDR3aa: CASNPLGGYNEQFF
v_gene: TRBV6-5; d_gene: TRBD2; j_gene: TRBJ2-2; CDR3nt: TGTGCCAGCAGTCCGGGAGGGACTAGCTCCGGGGAGCTGTTTTTT; CDR3aa: CASSPGGTSSGELFF
v_gene: TRBV5-1; d_gene: TRBD1; j_gene: TRBJ1-1; CDR3nt: TGCGCCAGTTCTTATCGGGACAGTGACACTGAAGCTTTCTTT; CDR3aa: CASSYRDSDTEAFF
v_gene: TRBV28; d_gene: TRBD1; j_gene: TRBJ1-2; CDR3nt: TGTGCCAGCAGTTTGGCTTTGGGACAGGGGGCCGGAGGCTACACCTTC; CDR3aa: CASSLALGQGAGGYTF
v_gene: TRBV27; d_gene: TRBD1; j_gene: TRBJ2-2; CDR3nt: TGTGCCAGCAGTCCCCCGGGACAGGGGACCACCGGGGAGCTGTTTTTT; CDR3aa: CASSPPGQGTTGELFF